These 30 T cell receptor beta chains were all obtained from the same sample, sequenced in a study of T cells expressing NK-cell markers. No DNA is given; TCRdb re-called the 5' RACE reads and lists each CDR3 protein once. The table for this sample gives a few hundred thousand distinct CDR3 sequences. Sequenced sample: blood T cells: a sorted CD56 or NKG2C T cell subset, CD4+ or CD8+ T cells, or bulk PBMC T cells (not recorded which). Receptor source: a man between 18 and 69 years old in good health.

V usage is TRBV7-2 and J usage is TRBJ2-1; TCRdb names TRBD1, which stays unverified in the absence of DNA. Germline CDR1 and CDR2: SGHTA and FQGNSA. The CDR3 sequence is 16 residues long. Here the CDR3 reads CASSLAVGTGGNEQFF.

This chain uses TRBV6-1 with TRBJ2-7; TCRdb reports TRBD1, a call that lacks DNA to check it against. This CDR3 region has 15 residues. Germline V gene sequence: CDR1 MNHNS, CDR2 SASEGT. CDR3 sequence reads: CASNLKGTGFYEQYF.

The chain uses TRBV5-6 and TRBJ1-2. Germline V gene sequence: CDR1 SGHDT, CDR2 YYEEEE. The CDR3 totals 13 residues. Here the CDR3 reads CASSLDRWDGYTF. Complete variable domain (other parts from reference TRBV5-6 and TRBJ1-2): DAGVTQSPTHLIKTRGQQVTLRCSPKSGHDTVSWYQQALGQGPQFIFQYYEEEERQRGNFPDRFSGHQFPNYSSELNVNALLLGDSALYLCASSLDRWDGYTFGSGTRLTVV.

The chain carries TRBV4-1 and TRBJ2-7; TCRdb's D call, TRBD2, is unchecked because there is no DNA. Germline V gene sequence: CDR1 MGHRA, CDR2 YSYEKL. The CDR3 spans 15 residues. The CDR3 loop reads CASSPGGLGSYEQYF.

The chain employs TRBV7-8 and TRBJ2-1; TCRdb's D call, TRBD1, is unchecked because there is no DNA. Germline loops: CDR1 SGHVS, CDR2 FQNEAQ. The CDR3 runs to 16 residues. CDR3 amino acids: CASSLAGGGGNNEQFF.

The chain joins TRBV21-1 to TRBJ2-7; the TCRdb D gene call, TRBD1, has no DNA to confirm it. TRBV21-1 constitutes a pseudogene. The CDR3 is 17 amino acids. CDR3 residues: CASSKDRRGRQRGEQYF.

V and J are TRBV6-6 and TRBJ2-5. This CDR3 region has 12 residues. Germline V gene lookup returns CDR1 MNHNY and CDR2 SVGAGI (reference sequence). CDR3 sequence: CASGTVQETQYF.

V usage is TRBV9 and J usage is TRBJ2-7; checking the TCRdb D call of TRBD1 is not possible without DNA. Germline-derived CDR1 and CDR2 are SGDLS and YYNGEE. This CDR3 contains 15 residues. The CDR3 is CASSGRRGPSYEQYF.

The J gene is TRBJ1-5, the V gene TRBV2; TCRdb reports TRBD1, a call that lacks DNA to check it against. The germline CDR1 and CDR2 sequences are SNHLY and FYNNEI. CDR3 length: 15 residues. CDR3 protein: CASSYLQGGNQPQHF. Full variable domain (rest looked up from reference TRBV2 and TRBJ1-5): EPEVTQTPSHQVTQMGQEVILRCVPISNHLYFYWYRQILGQKVEFLVSFYNNEISEKSEIFDDQFSVERPDGSNFTLKIRSTKLEDSAMYFCASSYLQGGNQPQHFGDGTRLSIL.

V gene TRBV12-5 combines with J gene TRBJ1-5; there is no DNA to check the TCRdb D call of TRBD1. The CDR3 sequence is 17 residues long. Germline V gives CDR1 LGHNT, CDR2 FRNRAP. The CDR3 spells CASGLVNDPASNQPQHF.

This sequence joins TRBV20-1 and TRBJ1-2; as DNA is missing, the TRBD1 call by TCRdb cannot be tested. The CDR3 sequence is 17 residues long. Germline CDR1 DFQATT, CDR2 SNEGSKA (reference sequence). The CDR3 spells CSARDLVQQVRIYGYTF.

This chain joins TRBV9 and TRBJ2-1; absent DNA, TCRdb's TRBD2 call cannot be checked. The germline CDR1 and CDR2 sequences are SGDLS and YYNGEE. This CDR3 has 16 residues. The CDR3 loop reads CASSSVGTSGYNEQFF.

The chain links TRBV5-1 to TRBJ2-3. The CDR3 has 15 residues. Germline assignment: CDR1 SGHRS and CDR2 YFSETQ. The CDR3 sequence is CASSLGSPGADTQYF.

CDR3: CASSPLPDPDTQYF. The chain is built from TRBV18 and TRBJ2-3. This CDR3 spans 14 amino acids. Germline loops: CDR1 KGHSH, CDR2 LQKENI.

The genes are TRBV4-1 and TRBJ1-5; TCRdb's D call, TRBD1, is unchecked because there is no DNA. Germline V gives CDR1 MGHRA, CDR2 YSYEKL. This CDR3 comprises 15 residues. The CDR3 here is CASSPRQNSNQPQHF.

The V and J genes are TRBV2 and TRBJ2-1; TCRdb reports TRBD1, a call that lacks DNA to check it against. The CDR3 contains 13 residues. Per the germline V gene, CDR1 is SNHLY and CDR2 is FYNNEI. CDR3 residues: CASSWDPGGEQFF. Based on the CDR3 plus reference TRBV2 and TRBJ2-1, the full variable domain is EPEVTQTPSHQVTQMGQEVILRCVPISNHLYFYWYRQILGQKVEFLVSFYNNEISEKSEIFDDQFSVERPDGSNFTLKIRSTKLEDSAMYFCASSWDPGGEQFFGPGTRLTVL.

The chain uses TRBV19 and TRBJ2-5; the TRBD1 assignment by TCRdb is unverifiable without DNA. CDR1 and CDR2 from the germline V gene are LNHDA and SQIVND (reference sequence). This CDR3 has 12 amino acids. The CDR3 loop reads CASLGHEKTQYF.

The genes are TRBV7-9 and TRBJ2-7; TCRdb lists TRBD1, though no DNA is available to test this call. Germline values: CDR1 SEHNR, CDR2 FQNEAQ (reference sequence). This CDR3 is built from 14 residues. This chain's CDR3 is CASSLSRGQFEQYF. Full variable domain (rest looked up from reference TRBV7-9 and TRBJ2-7): DTGVSQNPRHKITKRGQNVTFRCDPISEHNRLYWYRQTLGQGPEFLTYFQNEAQLEKSRLLSDRFSAERPKGSFSTLEIQRTEQGDSAMYLCASSLSRGQFEQYFGPGTRLTVT.

This chain connects TRBV5-5 to TRBJ2-2. The CDR3 loop spans 11 amino acids. Germline lookup yields CDR1 SGHKS and CDR2 YYEKEE (reference sequence). CDR3 sequence: CASHSTGELFF.

The chain carries TRBV24-1 and TRBJ2-3; the TCRdb D gene call, TRBD1, has no DNA to confirm it. The CDR3 has 16 residues. Germline V lookup: CDR1 KGHDR, CDR2 SFDVKD. The CDR3 loop reads CATSNQGAGSTDTQYF.

The rearrangement links TRBV6-1 to TRBJ2-2; TCRdb's D call of TRBD1 is untestable without DNA. Germline CDR1 and CDR2: MNHNS and SASEGT. The CDR3 is made up of 16 amino acids. The CDR3 loop is CASSRTEGANTGELFF.

This chain links TRBV27 with TRBJ2-7; the D call of TRBD1 rests on TCRdb alone, since no DNA is present to check it. CDR3 length: 16 residues. Germline-derived CDR1 and CDR2 are MNHEY and SMNVEV (reference sequence). CDR3 in amino acids: CASRPRGTLSSYEQYF.

The rearrangement uses TRBV7-2 and TRBJ1-2; the TCRdb call, TRBD1, lacks DNA for checking. CDR1 is SGHTA and CDR2 is FQGNSA in the germline V gene. This CDR3 contains 15 residues. CDR3 in amino acids: CASSLVGQASYGYTF.

The CDR3 protein is CSVELTGGRGTEAFF. The rearrangement joins TRBV29-1 to TRBJ1-1; absent DNA, TCRdb's TRBD1 call cannot be checked. From germline, CDR1 is SQVTM and CDR2 ANQGSEA. The CDR3 extends over 15 amino acids.

V is TRBV7-2 and J is TRBJ1-5; TCRdb picks TRBD1, but there is no DNA to check that call. This CDR3 has 16 amino acids. Per the germline V gene, CDR1 is SGHTA and CDR2 is FQGNSA. The CDR3 protein is CASSTQGAAGNQPQHF.

The chain employs TRBV5-6 and TRBJ2-6; TCRdb gives TRBD1 as the D gene, but with no DNA this cannot be confirmed. In germline, CDR1 is SGHDT, CDR2 YYEEEE. The CDR3 sequence is 17 residues long. Here the CDR3 reads CASSLGFRGSGANVLTF.

V is TRBV10-2 and J is TRBJ2-3; TCRdb lists TRBD2, though no DNA is available to test this call. This CDR3 has 16 residues. Germline V gives CDR1 WSHSY, CDR2 SAAADI. CDR3 protein: CASSGVSGGAGDTQYF.

This chain links TRBV5-6 with TRBJ1-2. Germline V gene data show CDR1 as SGHDT and CDR2 as YYEEEE. The CDR3 consists of 13 residues. The CDR3 loop is CASSLERGYGYTF.

The V call is TRBV11-3, the J call TRBJ2-3. Per the germline V gene, CDR1 is SGHNT and CDR2 is YENEEA. This CDR3 has 15 amino acids. The CDR3 here is CASSEWQSGTDTQYF.

This rearrangement joins TRBV7-8 to TRBJ1-3; TCRdb outputs TRBD1, but without DNA this stays unchecked. The CDR3 loop spans 15 amino acids. Per the germline V gene, CDR1 is SGHVS and CDR2 is FQNEAQ. The CDR3 here is CASSFSAGGGNTIYF.